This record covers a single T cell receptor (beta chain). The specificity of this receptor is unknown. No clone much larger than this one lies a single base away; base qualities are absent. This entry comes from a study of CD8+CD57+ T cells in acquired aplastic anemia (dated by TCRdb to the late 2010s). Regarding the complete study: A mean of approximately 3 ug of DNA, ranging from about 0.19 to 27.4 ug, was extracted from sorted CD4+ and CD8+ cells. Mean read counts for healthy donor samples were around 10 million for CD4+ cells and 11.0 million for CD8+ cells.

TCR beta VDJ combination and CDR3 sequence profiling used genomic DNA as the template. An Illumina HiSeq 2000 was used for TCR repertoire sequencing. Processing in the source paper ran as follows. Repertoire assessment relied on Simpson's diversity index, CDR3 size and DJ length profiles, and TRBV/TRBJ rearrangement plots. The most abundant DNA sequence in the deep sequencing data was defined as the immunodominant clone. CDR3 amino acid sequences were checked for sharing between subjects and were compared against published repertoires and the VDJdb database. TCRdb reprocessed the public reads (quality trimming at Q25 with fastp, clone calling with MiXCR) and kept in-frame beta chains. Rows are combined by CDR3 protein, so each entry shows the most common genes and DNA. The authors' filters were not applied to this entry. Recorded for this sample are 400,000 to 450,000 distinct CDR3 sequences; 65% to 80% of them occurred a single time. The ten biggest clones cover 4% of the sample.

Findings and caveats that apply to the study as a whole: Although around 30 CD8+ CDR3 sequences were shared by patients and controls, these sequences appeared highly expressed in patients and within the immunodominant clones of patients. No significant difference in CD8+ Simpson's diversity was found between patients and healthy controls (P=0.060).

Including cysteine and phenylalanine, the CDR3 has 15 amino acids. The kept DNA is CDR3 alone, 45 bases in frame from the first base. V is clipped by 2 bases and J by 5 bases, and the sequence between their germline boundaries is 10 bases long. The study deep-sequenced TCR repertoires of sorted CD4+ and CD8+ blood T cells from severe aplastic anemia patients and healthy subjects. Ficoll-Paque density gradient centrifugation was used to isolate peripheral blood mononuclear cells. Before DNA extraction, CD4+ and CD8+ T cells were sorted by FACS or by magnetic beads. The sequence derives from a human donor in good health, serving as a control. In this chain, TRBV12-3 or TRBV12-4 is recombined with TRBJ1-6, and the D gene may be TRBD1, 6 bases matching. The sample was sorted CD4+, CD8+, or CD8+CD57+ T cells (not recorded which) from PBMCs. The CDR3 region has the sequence CASSLIRTDNSPLHF. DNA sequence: TGTGCCAGCAGTTTAATCAGGACAGATAATTCACCCCTCCACTTT.